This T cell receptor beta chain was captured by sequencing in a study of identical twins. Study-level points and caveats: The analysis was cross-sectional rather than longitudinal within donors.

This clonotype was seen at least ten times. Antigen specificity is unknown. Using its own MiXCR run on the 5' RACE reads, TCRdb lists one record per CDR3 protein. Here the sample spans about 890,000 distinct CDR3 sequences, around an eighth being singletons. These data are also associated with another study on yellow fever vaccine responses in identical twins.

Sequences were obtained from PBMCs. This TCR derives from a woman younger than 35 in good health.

CDR3: CSVETGTSSYNEQFF. Here the CDR3 DNA reads TGCAGCGTTGAGACCGGGACCAGCTCCTACAATGAGCAGTTCTTC. The chain couples TRBV29-1 to TRBJ2-1; either TRBD1 or TRBD2 may supply D (5 bases each). In germline, CDR1 is SQVTM, CDR2 ANQGSEA. CDR3 length equals 15 residues. V was trimmed by 3 bases and J by 0 bases, leaving 12 bases between them.